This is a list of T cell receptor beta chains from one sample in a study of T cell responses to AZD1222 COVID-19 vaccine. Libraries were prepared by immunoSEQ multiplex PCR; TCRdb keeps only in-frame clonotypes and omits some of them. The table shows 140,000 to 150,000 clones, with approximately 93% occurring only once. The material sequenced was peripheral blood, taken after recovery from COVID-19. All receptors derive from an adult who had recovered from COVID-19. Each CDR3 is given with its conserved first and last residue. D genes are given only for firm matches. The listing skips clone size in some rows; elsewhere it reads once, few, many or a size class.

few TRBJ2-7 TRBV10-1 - TGCGCCAGCAGTGAGTTGGGAGAAAGGCAGTACTTC CASSELGERQYF
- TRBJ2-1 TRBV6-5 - TGTGCCACCAGGGGGACTTACAATGAGCAGTTCTTC CATRGTYNEQFF
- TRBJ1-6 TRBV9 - TGTGCCAGCAGCGTAGAACAGGAGGATTCACCCCTCCACTTT CASSVEQEDSPLHF
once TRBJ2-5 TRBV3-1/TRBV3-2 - TGTGCCAGCAGCCAATACGGGAACCAAGAGACCCAGTACTTC CASSQYGNQETQYF
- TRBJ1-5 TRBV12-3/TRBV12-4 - TGTGCCAGCAGCCCTCGCGCCAATCAGCCCCAGCATTTT CASSPRANQPQHF
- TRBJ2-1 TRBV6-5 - TGTGCCAGCAGTTGGGACGGAGACAATGAGCAGTTCTTC CASSWDGDNEQFF
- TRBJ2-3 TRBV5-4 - TGTGCCAGCAGCTTGAGGAGGGACGCCACAGATACGCAGTATTTT CASSLRRDATDTQYF
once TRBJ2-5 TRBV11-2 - TGTGCCAGCAGCTTAGATCGAGAGACCCAGTACTTC CASSLDRETQYF
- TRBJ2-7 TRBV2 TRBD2 TGTGCCAGCAAACCGCGGGGGAGCTCCTACGAGCAGTACTTC CASKPRGSSYEQYF
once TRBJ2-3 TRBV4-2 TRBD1 TGTGCCAGCAGCATCAGCGGACAGGGGGTCACAGATACGCAGTATTTT CASSISGQGVTDTQYF
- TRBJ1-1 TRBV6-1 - TGTGCCAGCAGTGAAGCGGGGCGGGGAGCTTTCTTT CASSEAGRGAFF
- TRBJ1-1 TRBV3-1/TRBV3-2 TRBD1 TGTGCCAGCAGCCAAGCCGGGACAGGGATTGAAGCTTTCTTT CASSQAGTGIEAFF
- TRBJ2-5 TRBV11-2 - TGTGCCAGCAGCTTTGGCAGGGTAGAGACCCAGTACTTC CASSFGRVETQYF
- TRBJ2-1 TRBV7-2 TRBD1 TGTGCCAGCCAAACAGGACAGGGGGGGACCGGTGAGCAGTTCTTC CASQTGQGGTGEQFF
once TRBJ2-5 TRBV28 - TGTGCCAGCAGTGCAGAGACCCAGTACTTC CASSAETQYF
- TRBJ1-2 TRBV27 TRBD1 TGTGCCAGCAGTTTAACAGGGGACTATGGCTACACCTTC CASSLTGDYGYTF
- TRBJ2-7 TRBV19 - TGTGCCAGTAGTAAAGGACCGACCCCCTACGAGCAGTACTTC CASSKGPTPYEQYF
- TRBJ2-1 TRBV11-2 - TGTGCCAGCAGCTTGGGTGGGGTCAATGAGCAGTTCTTC CASSLGGVNEQFF
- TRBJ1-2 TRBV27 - TGTGCCAGCAGTTTTGGGGGTGACAGAAACTATGGCTACACCTTC CASSFGGDRNYGYTF
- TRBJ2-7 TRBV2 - TGTGCCAGCCTGCGAAGCATGACCTACGAGCAGTACTTC CASLRSMTYEQYF
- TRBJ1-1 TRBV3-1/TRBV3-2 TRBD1 TGTGCCAGCAGCCCCATACGAATGACAGGGTTGAACACTGAAGCTTTCTTT CASSPIRMTGLNTEAFF
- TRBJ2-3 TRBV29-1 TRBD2 TGCAGCGCGAATAGCGGGAGCCCGACAGATACGCAGTATTTT CSANSGSPTDTQYF
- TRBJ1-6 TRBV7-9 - TGTGCCAGCAGCCCCTACGGGGTAGTGTCACCCCTCCACTTT CASSPYGVVSPLHF
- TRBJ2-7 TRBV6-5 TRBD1 TGTGCCAGCGGGGGACAGGGGTTTGGGGAGCAGTACTTC CASGGQGFGEQYF
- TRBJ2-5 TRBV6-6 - TGTGCCAGCAGTCCAATTGACTTTACGGGACACCTACAAGAGACCCAGTACTTC CASSPIDFTGHLQETQYF
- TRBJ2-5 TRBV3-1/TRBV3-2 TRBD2 TGTGCCAGCAGCCAAGAGCTTCAGGGCGGGAGGAGGAAAGAGACCCAGTACTTC CASSQELQGGRRKETQYF
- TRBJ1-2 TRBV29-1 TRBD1 TGCAGCGTTGAAGATCTGGCCGGATGGGACAGACAAAACTATGGCTACACCTTC CSVEDLAGWDRQNYGYTF
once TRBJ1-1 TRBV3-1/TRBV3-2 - TGTGCCACCCAAGCAGGGGCGCGGGGGAACACTGAAGCTTTCTTT CATQAGARGNTEAFF
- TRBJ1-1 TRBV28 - TGTGCCAGCAGCCCTGGGGACCGCCAGGTACTTGAAGCTTTCTTT CASSPGDRQVLEAFF
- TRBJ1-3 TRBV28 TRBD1 TGTGCCACCTATCAGGGGGCAGGAAACACCATATATTTT CATYQGAGNTIYF
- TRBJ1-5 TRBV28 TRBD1 TGTGCCAGCAGGGACCAGGGGGGGACAAATCAGCCCCAGCATTTT CASRDQGGTNQPQHF
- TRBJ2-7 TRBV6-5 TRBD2 TGTGCCAGCAGACCACCCTCGGGGGGGGCTGGGGAGCAGTACTTC CASRPPSGGAGEQYF
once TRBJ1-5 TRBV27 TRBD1 TGTGCCAGCAGCCTACAGGGGCCCAGCAATCAGCCCCAGCATTTT CASSLQGPSNQPQHF
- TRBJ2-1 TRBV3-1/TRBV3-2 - TGTGCCACCACCCAATCGACTTCGGGTGAGCAGTTCTTC CATTQSTSGEQFF
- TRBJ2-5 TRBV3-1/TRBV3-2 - TGTGCCAGCAGCCTCCAGGGGAGCGGGACCCAGTACTTC CASSLQGSGTQYF
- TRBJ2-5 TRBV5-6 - TGTGCCAGCAGCTTCCGGACCATTCAAGAGACCCAGTACTTC CASSFRTIQETQYF
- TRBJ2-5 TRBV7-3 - TGTGCCAGCAGCCCGTATGGGGGGGCTGGCCAAGAGACCCAGTACTTC CASSPYGGAGQETQYF
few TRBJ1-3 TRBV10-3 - TGTGCCATCAGTGCGCGGACAGTGGGCACATCTGGAAACACCATATATTTT CAISARTVGTSGNTIYF
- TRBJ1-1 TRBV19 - TGTGCCAGTAGTATAGATGTATTGAACACTGAAGCTTTCTTT CASSIDVLNTEAFF
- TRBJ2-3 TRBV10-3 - TGTGCCATCAGTGATAGGTCTAGCACAGATACGCAGTATTTT CAISDRSSTDTQYF
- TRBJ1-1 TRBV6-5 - TGTGCCAGCAGGAGCAGGGGCATGAACACTGAAGCTTTCTTT CASRSRGMNTEAFF
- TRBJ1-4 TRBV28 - TGTGCCAGCAGCCAGGACTTGAAGTCAGGAAAACTGTTTTTT CASSQDLKSGKLFF
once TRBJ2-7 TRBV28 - TGTGCCAGCCGGAAGGAAGTGCGTTACGAGCAGTACTTC CASRKEVRYEQYF
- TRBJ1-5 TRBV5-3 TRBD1 TGTGCCAGAAGCGACGGGACAGGGGCCTCAAATAGCAATCAGCCCCAGCATTTT CARSDGTGASNSNQPQHF
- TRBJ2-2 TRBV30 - TGTGCCTGGAGTCCCCGGAGGGGACAGAACACCGGGGAGCTGTTTTTT CAWSPRRGQNTGELFF
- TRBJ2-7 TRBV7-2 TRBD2 TGTGCCAGCATCCTTAGCGGGCACTCCTACGAGCAGTACTTC CASILSGHSYEQYF
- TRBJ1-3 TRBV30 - TGTGCCTGGAGCGCTATAAGGGCCTCGGGGCTCGTCGGAAACACCATATATTTT CAWSAIRASGLVGNTIYF
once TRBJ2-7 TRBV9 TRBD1 TGTGCCAGCAGCCCTGACAGGGGCGGGTGGGAGCAGTACTTC CASSPDRGGWEQYF
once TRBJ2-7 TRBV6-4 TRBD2 TGTGCCAGCAGCCGAGGACTAGCGGAGATGTCACACGAGCAGTACTTC CASSRGLAEMSHEQYF
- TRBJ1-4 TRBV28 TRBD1 TGTGCCAGCAGTTCGACAGGGTATGGGGCAACTAATGAAAAACTGTTTTTT CASSSTGYGATNEKLFF
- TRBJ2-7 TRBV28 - TGTGCCAGCAGTTTAGGGTCCGGGCTCCACGAGCAGTACTTC CASSLGSGLHEQYF
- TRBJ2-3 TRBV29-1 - TGCAGCGGGGGGACGGACTACACAGATACGCAGTATTTT CSGGTDYTDTQYF
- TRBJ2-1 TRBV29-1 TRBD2 TGCAGCGGCCGCCCTAGCGGGAGCAGTGAGCAGTTCTTC CSGRPSGSSEQFF
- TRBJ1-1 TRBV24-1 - TGTGCCAGCCGGGGGGGCCCCAACGCTGAAGCTTTCTTT CASRGGPNAEAFF
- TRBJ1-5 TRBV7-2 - TGTGCCAGCAGCTCACCAACAGAATTGTGGGCGCCCCAGCATTTT CASSSPTELWAPQHF